This T cell receptor beta chain was recovered during a study of human T cells and chemical hapten exposure. Study-wide background: Patients had diphenylcyclopropenone applied to the scalp weekly throughout the approximately 25-week study.

The time point denotes: patch test 1, 2 weeks after DPC sensitization. Documented treatment: therapeutic diphenylcyclopropenone sensitization with weekly scalp DPC. Whole blood, unfractionated, served as the material for total RNA extraction. Trimming cost V 8 bases and J 0 bases, with 5 bases left between them. The CDR3 runs 13 residues. Only a few counts were recorded for this clonotype. Library preparation tagged each individual cDNA molecule with a unique molecular identifier. As originally analysed: Counting gave a median of roughly 100,000 TCRs per sample, with values ranging from about 20,000 to 750,000. Each CDR3 protein gets one entry after TCRdb re-called the RACE reads with MiXCR. The V and J calls here are based on TCRdb, not the publication. The sample holds 75,000 to 100,000 distinct CDR3 sequences, approximately 13% seen once.

The sequence was collected from a woman in her thirties or forties with alopecia areata. Some clones in this sample may be carry-over from other donors' samples. This sample comprised whole blood, obtained in connection with sensitization to the hapten diphenylcyclopropenone (DPC). The chain uses TRBV12-3 or TRBV12-4 and TRBJ2-6; no clear D. The CDR3 nucleotides are TGTGCCAGCGGGGACTCTGGGGCCAACGTCCTGACTTTC. This gives the protein CASGDSGANVLTF.